Listed here is a single T cell receptor beta chain. Antigen specificity is unknown. Germline CDR1 reads SGHAT; CDR2 reads FQNNGV. Trimming left V 3 bases short and J 6 bases short, with 27 bases between. This CDR3 has 19 amino acids. This sample is drawn from a study of cytomegalovirus exposure and HLA in healthy donors. Overall study context: From donors who were HLA-typed, an early data release held around 80 million unique TCRs. The study's findings and limits: The authors listed around 150 TCR beta chains as cytomegalovirus-associated.

The study ran its PCR with 60 Vbeta and 13 Jbeta primers. Only in-frame clones appear in the TCRdb table, and some are missing; sequencing was by immunoSEQ multiplex PCR. The listing contains some 60,000 clones. Sequenced: PBMCs. The source of this sequence is a male donor in good health and CMV-seronegative. The rearrangement links TRBV11-2 to TRBJ2-1; D is perhaps TRBD2 (5 bases). CDR3 residues: CASSFLGRSGVVIGNEQFF. CDR3 nucleotides: TGTGCCAGCAGCTTCCTAGGGCGGTCCGGGGTCGTGATTGGCAATGAGCAGTTCTTC.